This T cell receptor beta chain was documented in a study of human T cells and chemical hapten exposure. Study-wide context: Diphenylcyclopropenone, dosed weekly to the scalp, was given to patients throughout the roughly 22-week study. Notes on the study in general: Donors had alopecia, so their immune response may differ from healthy people's.

This CDR3 has 15 residues. V lost 7 bases, J lost 4 bases, and 19 bases lay in between. The germline CDR1 and CDR2 sequences are LNHDA and SQIVND (reference sequence). TCRdb re-analysed the RACE reads in MiXCR, keeping a single row per CDR3 protein. The profile shows around 50,000 distinct CDR3 sequences, over 9.5% of them singletons. Of note for this clonotype: What it binds is not known.

Time point described: patch test 2, 6 weeks after DPC sensitization. Documented treatment: therapeutic diphenylcyclopropenone sensitization with weekly scalp DPC. Prior to each patch test being applied, blood was drawn. The clonotype was recovered from a woman aged 50 to 60 with alopecia areata. Some clones in this sample may be carry-over from other donors' samples. The chain has TRBV19 and TRBJ1-2, with D maybe TRBD1 (5 bases). The specimen was whole blood, collected in connection with sensitization to the hapten diphenylcyclopropenone (DPC). For the CDR3, the DNA is TGTGCCAGTATCCAAACGGGACGGATAAGCTATGGCTACACCTTC. Amino acids: CASIQTGRISYGYTF. The variable domain in full, completed from reference TRBV19 and TRBJ1-2, reads DGGITQSPKYLFRKEGQNVTLSCEQNLNHDAMYWYRQDPGQGLRLIYYSQIVNDFQKGDIAEGYSVSREKKESFPLTVTSAQKNPTAFYLCASIQTGRISYGYTFGSGTRLTVV.